This T cell receptor beta chain was retrieved from a study of cytomegalovirus exposure and HLA in healthy donors. The CDR3 length is 14 residues. V lost 2 bases and J 3 bases, leaving 11 bases between the germline ends. In germline, CDR1 is LGHNA, CDR2 YSLEER. The method was immunoSEQ multiplex PCR; TCRdb's version includes in-frame clones alone and lacks a portion of them. The table shows roughly 330,000 clones, with roughly 90% occurring only once. This receptor was taken from a woman aged 25 to 39 in good health and CMV-seropositive. The chain links TRBV4-3 to TRBJ2-7, with TRBD1 as a possible D gene (6 bases). The specimen was PBMCs. In DNA form, the CDR3 reads TGCGCCAGCAGCCAAACTACAGGGAACTACGAGCAGTACTTC. This translates into CASSQTTGNYEQYF.